This T cell receptor beta chain is drawn from a study of cytomegalovirus exposure and HLA in healthy donors. Germline V gene data show CDR1 as MDHEN and CDR2 as SYDVKM. The CDR3 has 14 amino acids. Findings and limits, study-wide: Evidence from a later analysis indicated that most CMV-associated TCR beta chains looked HLA-restricted. Among TCR beta chains, those listed as cytomegalovirus-associated numbered about 160. Analysis was carried out at a later point, and it linked a missense DCLRE1C variant to TCR beta V- and J-gene trimming.

Nominally healthy donors provided the samples, though records likely missed some immune exposures. As regards this clone: The antigen is undetermined.

This PCR relied on a set of 60 Vbeta primers and 13 Jbeta primers. Measured with immunoSEQ multiplex PCR; TCRdb has only the in-frame clones, and not every one. Of 200,000 to 250,000 clones detected, 65% to 85% appear once; the ten largest clones hold 2.9%. V and J are TRBV28 and TRBJ2-5; D is perhaps TRBD1 (6 bases). The DNA end lines up better with TRBJ2-7; the J call may be wrong. The sample consisted of PBMCs. This receptor was taken from a man aged 25 to 40 in good health and CMV-seronegative. The CDR3 DNA sequence: TGTGCCAGCAGTTTGGGGGCAGGGTATGCCGAGCAGTACTTC. This translates into CASSLGAGYAEQYF.